The source of this TCR beta chain is a study of blood T cell repertoires in COVID-19. Background on the study: Acute and convalescent COVID-19 samples came from the United States, Italy and Spain.

All enrollees were about 18 to 90 years old and from 24 US areas. Clinical histories supplied by participants themselves formed the basis of cohort assignment. V lost 4 bases to trimming and J lost 8 bases, with 22 bases between them. Per germline, CDR1 SGHRS and CDR2 YFSETQ. The CDR3 length is 17 residues. In the original analysis: Estimated nucleated cell counts came from reference gene primer amplification. Libraries were prepared by immunoSEQ multiplex PCR; TCRdb keeps only in-frame clonotypes and omits some of them. V and J calls and clone size come straight from that table; D and trimming were deduced from the DNA. The table includes 120,000 to 150,000 clones, approximately 81% detected once.

The V call is TRBV5-1, the J call TRBJ1-6; no clear D. This receptor was taken from a man between 40 and 49 years old with acute COVID-19. The sample consisted of PBMCs or T cells enriched from blood (not recorded which). CDR3 loop: CASSPLSWEPTHSPLHF. The DNA of the CDR3 is TGCGCCAGCAGCCCCCTGTCGTGGGAGCCGACTCATTCACCCCTCCACTTT.